This TCR beta chain was profiled in a study of OX40 agonist ivuxolimab in advanced cancers. Overall study: The dose-escalation cohort was just under 85% male, with a mean age of around 54 years, ranging roughly 23 to 85.

Generated by immunoSEQ multiplex PCR, the TCRdb table keeps only in-frame clones and is missing some. The table records around 57,000 clones, 70% to 85% of them present only once. With regard to this clone: Its cognate antigen is unknown.

Overall study findings and caveats: The study found among the lowest clonal expansion in partial responders at 0.1-3.0 mg/kg.

The CDR3 extends over 14 amino acids. V was clipped by 3 bases and J by 5 bases, with 14 bases between them. Per the germline V gene, CDR1 is SGDLS and CDR2 is YYNGEE. The source of this sequence is an adult with an advanced solid tumor such as melanoma, head and neck, liver or kidney cancer. Source: CD4+ or CD8+ T cells sorted from blood, taken in a trial of the OX40 agonist ivuxolimab. The rearrangement links TRBV9 to TRBJ2-5; perhaps D is TRBD1 or TRBD2 (6 bases each). CDR3 DNA sequence: TGTGCCAGCAGCGCGGGGGACACTCGGGAGACCCAGTACTTC. Its translation: CASSAGDTRETQYF.